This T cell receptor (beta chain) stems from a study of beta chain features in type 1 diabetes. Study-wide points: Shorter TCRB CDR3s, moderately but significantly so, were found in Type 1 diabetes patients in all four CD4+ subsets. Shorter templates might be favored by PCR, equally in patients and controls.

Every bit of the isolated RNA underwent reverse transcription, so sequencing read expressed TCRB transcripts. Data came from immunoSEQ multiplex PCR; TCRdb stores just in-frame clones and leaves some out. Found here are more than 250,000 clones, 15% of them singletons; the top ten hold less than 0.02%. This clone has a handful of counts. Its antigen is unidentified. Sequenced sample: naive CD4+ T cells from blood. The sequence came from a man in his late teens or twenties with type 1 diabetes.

This CDR3 is CASSPRTVSSSYNEQFF. The DNA of the CDR3 is TGTGCCAGCAGTCCGAGGACTGTATCAAGCTCCTACAATGAGCAGTTCTTC. The rearrangement joins TRBV27 to TRBJ2-1, with a weak D call TRBD2 (5 bases). V was shortened by 5 bases and J by 0 bases, with 17 bases between the two germline ends. This CDR3 spans 17 amino acids. The germline V gene encodes CDR1 MNHEY and CDR2 SMNVEV (reference sequence).